This is a list of T cell receptor beta chains from one sample in a study of blood T cell repertoires in COVID-19. The data were produced by immunoSEQ multiplex PCR, yet TCRdb's version contains in-frame clones alone and is incomplete. The sample consists of more than 60,000 clones, around 87% of them appearing once. Sequenced material: peripheral blood. All receptors derive from a man over 45 with acute or convalescent COVID-19. Each CDR3 is given with its conserved first and last residue. A D gene is named only where the DNA matches it firmly. Some rows mark clone size as missing; the rest say once, few, many or name a class of expanded clone.

- | TRBJ2-1 | - | 14 | TRBV24-1 | CATSDPRGYNEQFF | TGTGCCACCAGTGATCCCCGAGGGTACAATGAGCAGTTCTTC
- | TRBJ2-7 | TRBD1 | 15 | TRBV14 | CASSQLRGQGYEQYF | TGTGCCAGCAGCCAACTCAGGGGGCAAGGCTACGAGCAGTACTTC
- | TRBJ1-2 | TRBD1 | 17 | TRBV19 | CASSPGRDRYTNYGYTF | TGTGCCAGTAGTCCTGGACGGGACAGATACACTAACTATGGCTACACCTTC
- | TRBJ2-2 | TRBD1 | 17 | TRBV24-1 | CATSDRQGIGNTGELFF | TGTGCCACCAGTGACCGACAGGGCATAGGGAACACCGGGGAGCTGTTTTTT
- | TRBJ1-2 | TRBD1 | 14 | TRBV10-2 | CASREGQGLQGYTF | TGCGCCAGCAGAGAAGGACAGGGGCTTCAAGGCTACACCTTC
- | TRBJ2-5 | - | 13 | TRBV5-1 | CASSFIGSETQYF | TGCGCCAGCAGCTTCATCGGGAGTGAGACCCAGTACTTC
- | TRBJ2-7 | - | 14 | TRBV4-1 | CASSPTGVSYEQYF | TGCGCCAGCAGCCCGACGGGAGTATCCTACGAGCAGTACTTC
once | TRBJ2-5 | - | 12 | TRBV18 | CASSSDAATQYF | TGTGCCAGCTCCAGCGACGCGGCGACCCAGTACTTC
- | TRBJ1-1 | TRBD1 | 15 | TRBV10-1 | CASVEGQGPNTEAFF | TGCGCCAGCGTTGAGGGACAGGGTCCGAACACTGAAGCTTTCTTT
- | TRBJ2-1 | TRBD1 | 15 | TRBV3-1/TRBV3-2 | CASSLTTGLRNEQFF | TGTGCCAGCAGCCTAACGACAGGGCTGCGCAATGAGCAGTTCTTC
- | TRBJ1-6 | - | 14 | TRBV6-1 | CASSEGIGGPPLHF | TGTGCCAGCAGTGAAGGGATTGGGGGCCCACCCCTCCACTTT
- | TRBJ1-1 | TRBD1 | 14 | TRBV3-1/TRBV3-2 | CASSRKQGATEAFF | TGTGCCAGCAGCCGGAAGCAGGGGGCCACTGAAGCTTTCTTT
- | TRBJ2-1 | TRBD2 | 15 | TRBV5-4 | CASSKSGSGFDEQFF | TGTGCCAGCAGCAAAAGCGGGAGCGGTTTCGATGAGCAGTTCTTC
- | TRBJ2-5 | TRBD1 | 16 | TRBV24-1 | CATSDGGQGPGETQYF | TGTGCCACCAGTGATGGTGGACAGGGACCAGGAGAGACCCAGTACTTC
- | TRBJ2-7 | TRBD2 | 16 | TRBV6-5 | CASSYSGLAGGNEQYF | TGTGCCAGCAGTTACTCGGGACTAGCGGGAGGGAACGAGCAGTACTTC
- | TRBJ2-7 | - | 12 | TRBV12-5 | CASGPSSYEQYF | TGTGCTAGTGGTCCGTCTTCCTACGAGCAGTACTTC
few | TRBJ2-1 | TRBD2 | 16 | TRBV9 | CASSVGSGRGYNEQFF | TGTGCCAGCAGCGTAGGAAGCGGGAGGGGCTACAATGAGCAGTTCTTC
- | TRBJ2-7 | - | 13 | TRBV5-1 | CASSLQDSYEQYF | TGCGCCAGCAGCTTACAGGACTCCTACGAGCAGTACTTC
- | TRBJ2-6 | - | 13 | TRBV6-5 | CASTGSGANVLTF | TGTGCCAGCACAGGATCTGGGGCCAACGTCCTGACTTTC
- | TRBJ2-3 | TRBD2 | 16 | TRBV30 | CAWSIRLAFGPDTQYF | TGTGCCTGGAGCATAAGACTAGCGTTTGGTCCAGATACGCAGTATTTT
- | TRBJ2-7 | - | 14 | TRBV7-8 | CASRAGQLSYEQYF | TGTGCCAGCAGGGCGGGACAGCTATCCTACGAGCAGTACTTC
- | TRBJ1-2 | - | 16 | TRBV2 | CASSAFGEFANYGYTF | TGTGCCAGCAGTGCCTTTGGGGAGTTCGCTAACTATGGCTACACCTTC
- | TRBJ2-2 | TRBD1 | 17 | TRBV4-1 | CASSLRTGTGGPGELFF | TGCGCCAGCAGCCTGAGGACGGGGACAGGGGGCCCCGGGGAGCTGTTTTTT
- | TRBJ2-1 | - | 12 | TRBV10-3 | CAISDPGNEQFF | TGTGCCATCAGCGACCCAGGGAATGAGCAGTTCTTC
once | TRBJ1-3 | - | 15 | TRBV5-6 | CASSLGQSSGNTIYF | TGTGCCAGCAGCTTGGGACAGAGCTCTGGAAACACCATATATTTT
- | TRBJ2-5 | - | 15 | TRBV5-1 | CASSSSRGGQETQYF | TGCGCCAGCAGCTCATCAAGGGGCGGCCAAGAGACCCAGTACTTC
- | TRBJ1-4 | - | 12 | TRBV11-2 | CASSPGNEKLFF | TGTGCCAGCAGCCCTGGCAACGAAAAACTGTTTTTT
- | TRBJ2-4 | TRBD1 | 15 | TRBV19 | CASSMTGGIVNIQYF | TGTGCCAGTAGTATGACAGGGGGTATAGTAAACATTCAGTACTTC
- | TRBJ1-2 | TRBD1 | 15 | TRBV5-1 | CASSQGQTSNYGYTF | TGCGCCAGCAGCCAGGGACAGACGTCTAACTATGGCTACACCTTC
- | TRBJ2-3 | - | 13 | TRBV9 | CASSAADTDTQYF | TGTGCCAGCAGCGCAGCGGACACAGATACGCAGTATTTT
- | TRBJ1-3 | - | 16 | TRBV12-5 | CASGIYTGLAGNTIYF | TGTGCTAGTGGCATCTATACGGGGTTGGCTGGAAACACCATATATTTT
- | TRBJ2-1 | - | 16 | TRBV15 | CATSRDAASTYNEQFF | TGTGCCACCAGCAGAGATGCGGCGAGCACCTACAATGAGCAGTTCTTC
- | TRBJ2-2 | - | 15 | TRBV5-1 | CASSLVSANTGELFF | TGCGCCAGCAGCTTGGTTTCCGCGAACACCGGGGAGCTGTTTTTT
- | TRBJ2-3 | - | 16 | TRBV5-4 | CASSQYAASLARAQYF | TGTGCCAGCAGCCAGTACGCGGCTTCATTAGCCAGAGCGCAGTATTTT
- | TRBJ1-2 | TRBD1 | 15 | TRBV6-5 | CASRFSRDRGYGYTF | TGTGCCAGCAGATTCAGCCGGGACAGGGGGTATGGCTACACCTTC
- | TRBJ1-1 | - | 13 | TRBV24-1 | CATVPQGGTEAFF | TGTGCCACGGTACCCCAGGGTGGCACTGAAGCTTTCTTT
once | TRBJ1-1 | TRBD1 | 14 | TRBV29-1 | CSVGSGTGGSEAFF | TGCAGCGTCGGATCCGGGACAGGGGGCTCTGAAGCTTTCTTT
- | TRBJ1-2 | - | 14 | TRBV5-6 | CASSSLGANYGYTF | TGTGCCAGCAGCTCCTTGGGAGCTAACTATGGCTACACCTTC
- | TRBJ2-1 | - | 14 | TRBV6-4 | CASSVSFSYNEQFF | TGTGCCAGCAGTGTATCGTTTTCCTACAATGAGCAGTTCTTC
- | TRBJ2-5 | - | 12 | TRBV3-1/TRBV3-2 | CASSRLQETQYF | TGTGCCAGCAGCCGGCTCCAAGAGACCCAGTACTTC
- | TRBJ2-7 | - | 12 | TRBV28 | CASSDRGARRYF | TGTGCCAGCAGCGACCGGGGGGCTCGGCGGTACTTC
- | TRBJ2-7 | - | 13 | TRBV30 | CAWSFSRGSEQYF | TGTGCCTGGAGTTTTTCGAGAGGGTCCGAGCAGTACTTC
- | TRBJ2-7 | - | 14 | TRBV6-5 | CASSYTGLNYEQYF | TGTGCCAGCAGTTATACGGGACTCAATTACGAGCAGTACTTC
- | TRBJ1-6 | TRBD1 | 15 | TRBV10-3 | CAISPRTGANSPLHF | TGTGCCATCAGTCCTCGGACAGGGGCTAATTCACCCCTCCACTTT
once | TRBJ2-1 | TRBD2 | 17 | TRBV7-9 | CASSLGLAGFSYNEQFF | TGTGCCAGCAGCCTAGGACTAGCGGGATTCTCCTACAATGAGCAGTTCTTC
- | TRBJ1-2 | TRBD1 | 13 | TRBV5-1 | CASSLTGGAGYTF | TGCGCCAGCAGCTTGACAGGGGGCGCTGGCTACACCTTC
- | TRBJ2-7 | TRBD2 | 17 | TRBV11-3 | CASSFYSSGRGSYEQYF | TGTGCCAGCAGCTTCTACTCGAGCGGGAGAGGGTCCTACGAGCAGTACTTC
- | TRBJ1-3 | - | 16 | TRBV18 | CASSPIRDITGNTIYF | TGTGCCAGCTCACCAATCAGGGATATCACTGGAAACACCATATATTTT
- | TRBJ2-3 | TRBD2 | 19 | TRBV11-2 | CASSLAGRLSGSRTDTQYF | TGTGCCAGCAGCTTAGCGGGGAGACTTAGCGGGAGCCGCACAGATACGCAGTATTTT
- | TRBJ2-3 | - | 15 | TRBV3-1/TRBV3-2 | CASSQGPSGTDTQYF | TGTGCCAGCAGCCAAGGGCCCAGCGGCACAGATACGCAGTATTTT
- | TRBJ1-5 | TRBD1 | 15 | TRBV18 | CASSPGQGQNQPQHF | TGTGCCAGCTCTCCCGGACAGGGCCAGAATCAGCCCCAGCATTTT
- | TRBJ2-5 | - | 15 | TRBV4-3 | CASSQDPGRQETQYF | TGCGCCAGCAGCCAAGATCCAGGCAGACAAGAGACCCAGTACTTC
- | TRBJ2-1 | TRBD2 | 15 | TRBV5-8 | CASSLSLAGGGEQFF | TGTGCCAGCAGCTTGTCTCTAGCGGGAGGCGGGGAGCAGTTCTTC
- | TRBJ1-1 | - | 13 | TRBV6-5 | CASSRGQNTEAFF | TGTGCCAGCAGCCGGGGACAGAACACTGAAGCTTTCTTT
- | TRBJ2-7 | TRBD2 | 15 | TRBV12-5 | CASGGGLAGLYEQYF | TGTGCTAGTGGTGGGGGACTAGCGGGACTCTACGAGCAGTACTTC
- | TRBJ1-3 | TRBD1 | 14 | TRBV10-2 | CASSDTGAGNTIYF | TGCGCCAGCAGTGATACAGGGGCTGGAAACACCATATATTTT
few | TRBJ1-5 | TRBD1 | 15 | TRBV7-6 | CASSLGQAPNQPQHF | TGTGCCAGCAGCCTAGGACAGGCCCCCAATCAGCCCCAGCATTTT
- | TRBJ1-2 | TRBD1 | 14 | TRBV18 | CASSPGQGNYGYTF | TGTGCCAGCTCACCGGGACAGGGGAACTATGGCTACACCTTC
- | TRBJ2-1 | TRBD2 | 19 | TRBV30 | CAWRGLHSGSQSSYNEQFF | TGTGCCTGGCGAGGACTACACAGCGGGAGCCAGAGCTCCTACAATGAGCAGTTCTTC
few | TRBJ2-7 | TRBD2 | 19 | TRBV7-9 | CASSVAVGYDGRISYEQYF | TGTGCCAGCAGCGTTGCGGTCGGTTACGACGGGAGGATTTCCTACGAGCAGTACTTC